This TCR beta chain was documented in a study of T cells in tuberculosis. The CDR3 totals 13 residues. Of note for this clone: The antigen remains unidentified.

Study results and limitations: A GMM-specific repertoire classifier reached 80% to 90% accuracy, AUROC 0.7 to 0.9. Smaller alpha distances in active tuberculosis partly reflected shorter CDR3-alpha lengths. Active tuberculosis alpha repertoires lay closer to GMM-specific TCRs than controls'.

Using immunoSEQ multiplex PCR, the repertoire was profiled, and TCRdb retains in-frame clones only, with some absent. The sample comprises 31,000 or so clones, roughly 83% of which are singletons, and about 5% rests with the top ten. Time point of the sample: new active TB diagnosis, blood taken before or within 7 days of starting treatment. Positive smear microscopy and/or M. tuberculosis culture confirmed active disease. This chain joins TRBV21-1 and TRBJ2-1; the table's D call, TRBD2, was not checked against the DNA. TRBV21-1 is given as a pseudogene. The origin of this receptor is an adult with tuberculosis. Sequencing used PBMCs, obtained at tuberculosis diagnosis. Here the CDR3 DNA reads TGTGCCACCGTAGCGGGGGGGCCCGATGAGCAGTTCTTC. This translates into CATVAGGPDEQFF.